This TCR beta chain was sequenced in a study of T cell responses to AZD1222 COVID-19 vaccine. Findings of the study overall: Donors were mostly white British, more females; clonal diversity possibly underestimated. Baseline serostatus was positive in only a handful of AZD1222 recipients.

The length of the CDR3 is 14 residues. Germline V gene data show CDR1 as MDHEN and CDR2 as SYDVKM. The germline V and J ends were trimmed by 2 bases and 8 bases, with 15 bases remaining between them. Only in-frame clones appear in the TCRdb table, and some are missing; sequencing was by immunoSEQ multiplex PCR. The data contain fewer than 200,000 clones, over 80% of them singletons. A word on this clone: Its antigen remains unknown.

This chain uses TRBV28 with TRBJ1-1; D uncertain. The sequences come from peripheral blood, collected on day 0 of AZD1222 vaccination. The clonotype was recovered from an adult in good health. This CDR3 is CASSLPQVPEEAFF. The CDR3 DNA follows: TGTGCCAGCAGTTTACCTCAGGTCCCAGAGGAAGCTTTCTTT. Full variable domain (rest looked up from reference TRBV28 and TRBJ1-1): DVKVTQSSRYLVKRTGEKVFLECVQDMDHENMFWYRQDPGLGLRLIYFSYDVKMKEKGDIPEGYSVSREKKERFSLILESASTNQTSMYLCASSLPQVPEEAFFGQGTRLTVV.